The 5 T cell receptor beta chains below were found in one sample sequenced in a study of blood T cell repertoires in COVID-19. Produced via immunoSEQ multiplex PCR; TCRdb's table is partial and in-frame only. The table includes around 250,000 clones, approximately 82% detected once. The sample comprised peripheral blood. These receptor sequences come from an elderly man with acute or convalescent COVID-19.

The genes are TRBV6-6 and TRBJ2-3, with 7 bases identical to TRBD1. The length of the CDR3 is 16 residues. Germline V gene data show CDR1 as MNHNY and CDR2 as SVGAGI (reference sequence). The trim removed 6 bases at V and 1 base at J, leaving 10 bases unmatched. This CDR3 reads CASSHDRARGTDTQYF. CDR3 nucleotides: TGTGCCAGCAGCCATGACAGGGCGAGGGGCACAGATACGCAGTATTTT.

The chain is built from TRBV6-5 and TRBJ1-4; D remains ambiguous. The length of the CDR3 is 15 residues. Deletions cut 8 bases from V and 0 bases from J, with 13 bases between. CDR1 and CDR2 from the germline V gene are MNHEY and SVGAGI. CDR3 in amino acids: CASCPGLATNEKLFF. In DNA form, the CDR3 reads TGTGCCAGCTGCCCGGGTCTAGCAACTAATGAAAAACTGTTTTTT.

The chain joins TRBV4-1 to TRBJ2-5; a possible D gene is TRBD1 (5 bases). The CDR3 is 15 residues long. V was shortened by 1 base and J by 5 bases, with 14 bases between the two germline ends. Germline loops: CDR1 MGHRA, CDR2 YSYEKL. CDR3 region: CASSQALAGRETQYF. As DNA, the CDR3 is TGCGCCAGCAGCCAAGCGCTGGCAGGGCGCGAGACCCAGTACTTC.

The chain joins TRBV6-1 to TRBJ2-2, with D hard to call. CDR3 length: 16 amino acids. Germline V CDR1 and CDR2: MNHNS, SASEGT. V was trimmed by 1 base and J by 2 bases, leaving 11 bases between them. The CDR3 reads CASSEVSVFNTGELFF. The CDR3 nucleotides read TGTGCCAGCAGTGAAGTTAGTGTCTTTAACACCGGGGAGCTGTTTTTT.

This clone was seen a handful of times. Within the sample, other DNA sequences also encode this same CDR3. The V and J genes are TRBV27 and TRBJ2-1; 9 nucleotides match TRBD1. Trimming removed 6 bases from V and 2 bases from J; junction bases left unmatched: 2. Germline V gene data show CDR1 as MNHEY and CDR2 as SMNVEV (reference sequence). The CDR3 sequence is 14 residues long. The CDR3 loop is CASSRTGAYNEQFF. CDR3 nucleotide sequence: TGTGCCAGCAGCAGGACAGGGGCCTACAATGAGCAGTTCTTC.